The present T cell receptor beta chain was sequenced within a study of STAT5B mutations in CD4+ large granular lymphocyte leukemia. The assay was run at survey level. Measured with immunoSEQ multiplex PCR; TCRdb has only the in-frame clones, and not every one. The table shows about 30,000 clones, with roughly 78% occurring only once. The CDR3 contains 14 residues. J gave up 3 bases and V 5 bases, and 5 bases lay outside the gene matches. CDR1 is MNHNY and CDR2 is SVGAGI in the germline V gene (reference sequence). This chain connects TRBV6-6 to TRBJ2-5, with 8 nucleotides matching TRBD2. The sample taken for sequencing was CD4+ T cells from blood buffy coats. This sequence originates from a human donor in good health. CDR3 amino acids: CASSTRGGEETQYF. The CDR3 DNA reads TGTGCCAGCAGTACTCGGGGGGGGGAAGAGACCCAGTACTTC.